This TCR beta chain was sequenced during a study of T cell repertoires in cytomegalovirus infection. Looking at the study overall: Recently identified HLA-C-restricted and well-studied HLA-B-restricted CMV epitopes were used. Through public TCR beta signatures, both CMV infection and matching HLA type were indicated.

V lost 8 bases, J lost 2 bases, and 12 bases lay in between. This CDR3 region has 13 residues. Germline V CDR1 and CDR2: MNHNY, SVGAGI (reference sequence). TCRdb itself ran the reads through MiXCR, one entry per CDR3 protein. The sample lists approximately 470,000 distinct CDR3 sequences, approximately 40% occurring once. As concerns this clonotype: The antigen remains unidentified.

Whole-study results and caveats: Cumulative frequency (of public TCR beta family members) identified carriers of CMV plus the relevant HLA. HLA-C-restricted CMV clonotypes gave the most frequent clonotype in two of eight donors.

This receptor was identified in a human donor in good health (CMV status not recorded). Some clones in this sample may be carry-over from other donors' samples. The sample in question was cultured PBMCs, obtained from culture after CMV antigen stimulation. This sequence joins TRBV6-6 and TRBJ2-5; D remains unclear. In DNA form, the CDR3 reads TGTGCCAGCGGAAGAGGAACACAAGAGACCCAGTACTTC. This codes for CASGRGTQETQYF.